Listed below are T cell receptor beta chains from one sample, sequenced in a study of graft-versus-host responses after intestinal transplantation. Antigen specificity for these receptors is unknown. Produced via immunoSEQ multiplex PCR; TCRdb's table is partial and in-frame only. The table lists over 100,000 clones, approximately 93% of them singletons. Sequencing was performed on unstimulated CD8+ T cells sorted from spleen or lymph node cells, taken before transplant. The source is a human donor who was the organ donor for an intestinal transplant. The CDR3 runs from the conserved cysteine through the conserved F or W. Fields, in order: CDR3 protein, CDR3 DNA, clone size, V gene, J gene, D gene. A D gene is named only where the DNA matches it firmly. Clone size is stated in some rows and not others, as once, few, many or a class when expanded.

CDR3: CASKMTGWNEQFF; DNA: TGTGCCAGCAAAATGACAGGGTGGAATGAGCAGTTCTTC; size: -; V: TRBV27; J: TRBJ2-1; D: TRBD1
CDR3: CASSQELGRGEQFF; DNA: TGTGCCAGCAGCCAAGAACTGGGGCGAGGTGAGCAGTTCTTC; size: -; V: TRBV13; J: TRBJ2-1; D: -
CDR3: CASSQGVTGTPRRMSYEQYF; DNA: TGCGCCAGCAGCCAAGGCGTAACCGGGACACCCCGACGGATGTCCTACGAGCAGTACTTC; size: -; V: TRBV4-1; J: TRBJ2-7; D: -
CDR3: CASTMGQGARQPQHF; DNA: TGTGCCAGCACTATGGGACAGGGGGCCCGTCAGCCCCAGCATTTT; size: -; V: TRBV28; J: TRBJ1-5; D: TRBD1
CDR3: CASSQDLPGHGPQHF; DNA: TGTGCCAGCAGCCAAGATCTACCCGGGCATGGGCCCCAGCATTTT; size: -; V: TRBV11-3; J: TRBJ1-5; D: -
CDR3: CAIMTGRTQYF; DNA: TGTGCCATCATGACCGGGCGTACGCAGTATTTT; size: -; V: TRBV10-3; J: TRBJ2-3; D: -
CDR3: CASSLARQNTEAFF; DNA: TGTGCCAGCAGCTTGGCGAGACAGAACACTGAAGCTTTCTTT; size: few; V: TRBV5-5; J: TRBJ1-1; D: -
CDR3: CASSLAPGAGTDTQYF; DNA: TGTGCCAGCAGCTTAGCCCCGGGAGCTGGGACAGATACGCAGTATTTT; size: -; V: TRBV7-9; J: TRBJ2-3; D: -
CDR3: CASSLVGTPYNEQFF; DNA: TGTGCCAGCAGCTTAGTGGGGACACCTTACAATGAGCAGTTCTTC; size: -; V: TRBV7-6; J: TRBJ2-1; D: -
CDR3: CASSPSWGEWATEAFF; DNA: TGTGCCAGCAGCCCCAGCTGGGGGGAATGGGCCACTGAAGCTTTCTTT; size: -; V: TRBV7-9; J: TRBJ1-1; D: -
CDR3: CASSIPGPSSYNEQFF; DNA: TGTGCCAGTAGTATCCCAGGGCCGAGCTCCTACAATGAGCAGTTCTTC; size: -; V: TRBV19; J: TRBJ2-1; D: -
CDR3: CASSLIGGGNTIYF; DNA: TGTGCCAGCAGTTTAATTGGAGGCGGAAACACCATATATTTT; size: -; V: TRBV28; J: TRBJ1-3; D: -
CDR3: CASSQDLRDRGSGANVLTF; DNA: TGTGCCAGCAGCCAAGATTTACGGGACAGGGGTTCGGGGGCCAACGTCCTGACTTTC; size: -; V: TRBV4-2; J: TRBJ2-6; D: TRBD1
CDR3: CASSQDLVVSFTDTQYF; DNA: TGCGCCAGCAGCCAAGATCTTGTAGTGAGTTTCACAGATACGCAGTATTTT; size: -; V: TRBV4-3; J: TRBJ2-3; D: -
CDR3: CATLMLSGTSTGELFF; DNA: TGTGCCACCCTTATGCTTAGCGGGACCAGCACCGGGGAGCTGTTTTTT; size: -; V: TRBV27; J: TRBJ2-2; D: TRBD2
CDR3: CASSSYYSGTGSFGANVLTF; DNA: TGTGCCAGTAGTTCCTATTACTCCGGGACAGGGAGCTTTGGGGCCAACGTCCTGACTTTC; size: -; V: TRBV19; J: TRBJ2-6; D: TRBD1
CDR3: CASTVGNEQYF; DNA: TGTGCCAGCACAGTAGGAAACGAGCAGTACTTC; size: -; V: TRBV6-5; J: TRBJ2-7; D: -
CDR3: CASGRDPTEEQYF; DNA: TGCGCCAGCGGTAGGGACCCCACGGAAGAGCAGTACTTC; size: -; V: TRBV10-1; J: TRBJ2-7; D: -
CDR3: CASSSPGTVYEQYF; DNA: TGTGCCAGCAGCTCCCCCGGGACGGTCTACGAGCAGTACTTC; size: few; V: TRBV11-1; J: TRBJ2-7; D: -
CDR3: CASRSIGFVYTGELFF; DNA: TGTGCCAGCCGGTCCATAGGGTTTGTATATACCGGGGAGCTGTTTTTT; size: -; V: TRBV28; J: TRBJ2-2; D: -
CDR3: CSVELGQGLNGELFF; DNA: TGCAGCGTTGAATTAGGGCAGGGACTTAACGGGGAGCTGTTTTTT; size: once; V: TRBV29-1; J: TRBJ2-2; D: -
CDR3: CASSGFGPSNQPQHF; DNA: TGTGCCAGCAGTGGATTCGGCCCAAGCAATCAGCCCCAGCATTTT; size: -; V: TRBV2; J: TRBJ1-5; D: -
CDR3: CASRGQGSGYTF; DNA: TGCGCCAGCAGGGGACAGGGCTCTGGCTACACCTTC; size: -; V: TRBV4-1; J: TRBJ1-2; D: TRBD1
CDR3: CASSLGRGDHEQYF; DNA: TGTGCCAGCAGTTTGGGCAGGGGGGACCACGAGCAGTACTTC; size: -; V: TRBV28; J: TRBJ2-7; D: -
CDR3: CSEGTGREQFF; DNA: TGCAGCGAGGGGACAGGGCGTGAGCAGTTCTTC; size: -; V: TRBV29-1; J: TRBJ2-1; D: TRBD1
CDR3: CASSEWGLEGTQYF; DNA: TGTGCCAGCAGTGAATGGGGACTAGAAGGGACGCAGTATTTT; size: -; V: TRBV6-1; J: TRBJ2-3; D: TRBD2
CDR3: CASSGASGRSVYEQYF; DNA: TGTGCCAGCAGCGGGGCGAGCGGGAGGTCCGTCTACGAGCAGTACTTC; size: -; V: TRBV7-9; J: TRBJ2-7; D: TRBD2
CDR3: CASSQQGSGVNEQFF; DNA: TGCGCCAGCAGCCAACAGGGGTCTGGGGTGAACGAGCAGTTCTTC; size: -; V: TRBV4-1; J: TRBJ2-1; D: -
CDR3: CASTYQQGAAQPQHF; DNA: TGTGCCAGCACCTATCAACAGGGGGCCGCTCAGCCCCAGCATTTT; size: -; V: TRBV6-6; J: TRBJ1-5; D: TRBD1
CDR3: CASSRVGYEQYF; DNA: TGTGCCAGCAGTAGAGTAGGCTACGAGCAGTACTTC; size: -; V: TRBV7-9; J: TRBJ2-7; D: -
CDR3: CASSAKPSGGEKLFF; DNA: TGTGCCAGCAGCGCCAAACCATCGGGGGGCGAAAAACTGTTTTTT; size: -; V: TRBV7-6; J: TRBJ1-4; D: -
CDR3: CASCRSGGTGELFF; DNA: TGTGCCAGCTGCCGATCCGGAGGGACCGGGGAGCTGTTTTTT; size: -; V: TRBV9; J: TRBJ2-2; D: -
CDR3: CASSLPGLGGYNEQFF; DNA: TGTGCCAGCAGTTTACCGGGACTCGGCGGGTACAATGAGCAGTTCTTC; size: -; V: TRBV27; J: TRBJ2-1; D: -